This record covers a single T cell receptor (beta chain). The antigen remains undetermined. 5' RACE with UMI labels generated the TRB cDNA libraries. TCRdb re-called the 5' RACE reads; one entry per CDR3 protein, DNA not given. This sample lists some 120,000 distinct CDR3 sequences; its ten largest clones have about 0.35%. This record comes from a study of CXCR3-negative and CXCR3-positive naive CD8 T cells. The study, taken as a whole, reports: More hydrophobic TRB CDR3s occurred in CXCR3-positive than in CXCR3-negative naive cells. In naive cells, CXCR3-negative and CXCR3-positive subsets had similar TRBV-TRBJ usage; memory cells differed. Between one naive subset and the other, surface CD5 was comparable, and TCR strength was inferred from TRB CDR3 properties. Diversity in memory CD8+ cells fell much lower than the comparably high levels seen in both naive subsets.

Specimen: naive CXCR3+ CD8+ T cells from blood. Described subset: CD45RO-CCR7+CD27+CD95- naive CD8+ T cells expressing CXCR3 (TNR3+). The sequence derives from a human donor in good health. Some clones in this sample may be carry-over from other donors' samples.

The CDR3 loop is CATTDGAWPQHF. The chain has TRBV2 and TRBJ1-5; the D call from TCRdb, TRBD1, cannot be confirmed without DNA. This CDR3 contains 12 residues. Germline assignment: CDR1 SNHLY and CDR2 FYNNEI.